The 27 T cell receptor beta chains in this list originate from one sample, sequenced in a study of blood T cells in healthy people across ages. Next came a second PCR, run for 7 to 11 cycles, which used a sample-barcoded 5' primer along with a J-beta primer mix. In TCRdb, the 5' RACE reads were re-called with MiXCR into one record per CDR3 protein. Found here are more than 500,000 distinct CDR3 sequences, about 25% of them singletons; the top ten hold roughly 18%. The source material was blood. The receptor set was obtained from a woman in her sixties or seventies in good health.

Worth noting for this clonotype: A read error may produce the germline difference seen at one junction end. V and J are TRBV5-1 and TRBJ2-5, with D possibly TRBD1 on 6 matching bases. This CDR3 is built from 15 residues. Germline V gene lookup returns CDR1 SGHRS and CDR2 YFSETQ. As DNA, the CDR3 is TGCGTCAGCAGCGAAATCAGGGGTTCGGGAGAGACCCAGTACTTC. Protein product: CVSSEIRGSGETQYF.

CDR3 coding DNA: TGTGCCTGGGGCAGGGCGGCCAGCACAGATACGCAGTATTTT. It is translated as CAWGRAASTDTQYF. The rearrangement links TRBV30 to TRBJ2-3; D perhaps matches TRBD1 (5 bases). The length of the CDR3 is 14 residues. Per germline, CDR1 GTSNPN and CDR2 SVGIG (reference sequence). Trimming cost V 5 bases and J 0 bases, with 12 bases left between them.

The chain couples TRBV5-6 to TRBJ1-2, with TRBD1 as a possible D gene (5 bases). Germline loops: CDR1 SGHDT, CDR2 YYEEEE. Trimming removed 10 bases from V and 5 bases from J, with 9 bases in between. CDR3 length: 10 residues. CDR3 sequence (DNA): TGTGCCGGCCGACAGTATGGCTACACCTTC. It yields the protein CAGRQYGYTF.

This clonotype appeared many times. The chain employs TRBV7-9 and TRBJ1-4, with D perhaps TRBD1 (5 bases). Per germline, CDR1 SEHNR and CDR2 FQNEAQ (reference sequence). CDR3 length: 14 residues. Trimming cost V 5 bases and J 4 bases, with 11 bases left between them. The CDR3 here is CASSLTAHNEKLFF. CDR3 nucleotide sequence: TGTGCCAGCAGCCTGACAGCTCATAATGAAAAACTGTTTTTT.

The chain recombines TRBV20-1 with TRBJ1-1; the D is unclear. Trimming stripped 6 bases from V and 6 bases from J, with 8 bases between. Germline CDR1 and CDR2: DFQATT and SNEGSKA (reference sequence). This CDR3 comprises 10 residues. This chain's CDR3 is CSAQHAEAFF. In DNA, the CDR3 is TGCAGTGCACAGCACGCTGAAGCTTTCTTT.

V and J are TRBV20-1 and TRBJ2-1; 8 bases are shared with TRBD2. CDR1 and CDR2 (germline): DFQATT, SNEGSKA (reference sequence). The CDR3 has 16 residues. V shed 3 bases and J 0 bases; nucleotides not matched to a gene: 7. CDR3 sequence: CSASQLAGRSYNEQFF. In DNA, the CDR3 is TGCAGTGCTAGCCAATTAGCGGGGCGCTCCTACAATGAGCAGTTCTTC.

The chain joins TRBV14 to TRBJ2-3; D may be TRBD2 (5 bases). Deletions cut 6 bases from V and 2 bases from J, with 15 bases between. The CDR3 is 15 residues long. Germline V gives CDR1 SGHDN, CDR2 FVKESK. CDR3 DNA sequence: TGTGCCAGCAGTCCCAACCGGGAAAACACAGATACGCAGTATTTT. Translating it yields CASSPNRENTDTQYF.

The rearrangement links TRBV3-1 to TRBJ1-6; unclear D gene. The CDR3 runs 14 residues. Germline assignment: CDR1 LGHDT and CDR2 YNNKEL (reference sequence). V lost 1 base, J lost 8 bases, and 9 bases lay in between. The CDR3 nucleotides are TGTGCCAGCAGCCAAGCTGGTGAGGATTCACCCCTCCACTTT. Translated, it gives CASSQAGEDSPLHF. Full variable domain (remainder filled in from reference TRBV3-1 and TRBJ1-6): DTAVSQTPKYLVTQMGNDKSIKCEQNLGHDTMYWYKQDSKKFLKIMFSYNNKELIINETVPNRFSPKSPDKAHLNLHINSLELGDSAVYFCASSQAGEDSPLHFGNGTRLTVT.

This clonotype was picked up a small number of times. V and J are TRBV6-4 and TRBJ2-5, with 10 bases matching TRBD2. Unmatched junction bases numbered 1, after V lost 3 bases and J lost 9 bases. This CDR3 is built from 12 residues. Germline lookup yields CDR1 MRHNA and CDR2 SNTAGT. The DNA of the CDR3 is TGTGCCAGCAGTGAAAGCGGGGGGGCCCAGTACTTC. The encoded protein is CASSESGGAQYF.

This clonotype was counted only a few times. This rearrangement joins TRBV21-1 to TRBJ2-5; TRBD1, as called in the table, went unchecked against the DNA. TRBV21-1 is marked as a pseudogene. The CDR3 has 17 residues. The CDR3 here is CASSKGILVQGQETQYF. The CDR3 coding sequence is TGTGCCAGCAGCAAAGGGATTTTGGTACAGGGACAAGAGACCCAGTACTTC.

In this sample, this clonotype turned up a few times. The V call is TRBV7-9, the J call TRBJ1-2, with D possibly TRBD1 on 5 matching bases. The CDR3 loop spans 13 amino acids. V was pared by 1 base and J by 3 bases, with 6 bases between. CDR1 and CDR2 (germline): SEHNR, FQNEAQ (reference sequence). As DNA, the CDR3 is TGTGCCAGCAGCTTAGTGGGGGACTATGGCTACACCTTC. It is translated as CASSLVGDYGYTF.

This clonotype has a handful of counts. The DNA of the CDR3 is TGCGCCAGCAGCCCGGAGGGACTCACCGGGGAGCTGTTTTTT. Amino acid sequence: CASSPEGLTGELFF. The rearrangement links TRBV5-1 to TRBJ2-2, with D possibly TRBD2 on 6 matching bases. The ends were cut back, 4 bases at V and 4 bases at J, with 11 bases in the middle. Germline V gene lookup returns CDR1 SGHRS and CDR2 YFSETQ. This CDR3 is built from 14 residues.

The chain combines TRBV18 with TRBJ1-3, with D unresolved. This CDR3 spans 18 amino acids. CDR1 and CDR2 (germline): KGHSH, LQKENI. The V end lost 3 bases, the J end lost 0 bases, and 18 bases lay between the germline ends. The CDR3 spells CASSPGGAGSSSGNTIYF. The CDR3 DNA is TGTGCCAGCTCACCGGGAGGCGCGGGGTCCAGCTCTGGAAACACCATATATTTT.

This rearrangement joins TRBV11-2 to TRBJ2-5; D gene uncertain. The J call may be incorrect, as the DNA end agrees better with TRBJ2-7. Germline V gene sequence: CDR1 SGHAT, CDR2 FQNNGV. CDR3 length equals 12 residues. CDR3 bases: TGTGCCAGCAGCTTAAGTGGAATCGAGCAGTACTTC. Translated: CASSLSGIEQYF.

This chain joins TRBV9 and TRBJ2-5; 12 nucleotides line up with TRBD2. Germline V gene sequence: CDR1 SGDLS, CDR2 YYNGEE. After removal of 6 bases from V and 5 bases from J, the junction contained 2 bases not matched to a gene. This CDR3 is 13 amino acids long. This CDR3 reads CASNGLAGETQYF. In DNA form, the CDR3 reads TGTGCCAGCAACGGACTAGCGGGGGAGACCCAGTACTTC.

This clonotype occurred a few times. The junction differs from germline at one of its ends, possibly a read error. This chain links TRBV7-2 with TRBJ1-4; possibly TRBD1 for D (5 bases). Looked up from germline, CDR1 is SGHTA and CDR2 is FQGNSA. The CDR3 spans 16 residues. The CDR3 DNA reads as TGTGCCAGCAGCTTAGGGGTTTTAGGGACTAGTGAAAAACTGGTTTTT. Its protein is CASSLGVLGTSEKLVF.

The rearrangement uses TRBV6-1 and TRBJ2-7; perhaps D is TRBD1 or TRBD2 (5 bases each). TRBJ2-1 explains the end of the DNA better; the J call may be wrong. The CDR3 spans 15 residues. Germline V gene sequence: CDR1 MNHNS, CDR2 SASEGT. CDR3 nucleotide sequence: TGTGCCAGCACCACGGGGACCGCCGGGCGCAATGAGCAGTTCTTC. It specifies CASTTGTAGRNEQFF.

A few counts support this clonotype. Here the CDR3 reads CSFQGRPYNEQFF. CDR3 in DNA: TGCAGCTTTCAGGGGAGACCCTACAATGAGCAGTTCTTC. The chain combines TRBV29-1 with TRBJ2-1, with D perhaps TRBD1 (6 bases). The CDR3 runs to 13 residues. V dropped 8 bases and J dropped 2 bases, with 13 bases sitting between them. CDR1 and CDR2 from the germline V gene are SQVTM and ANQGSEA.

The V call is TRBV4-3, the J call TRBJ1-4, with 8 positions matching TRBD1. With 4 bases clipped from V and 8 bases from J, the junction kept 9 bases outside the gene matches. The CDR3 runs to 15 residues. CDR1 LGHNA and CDR2 YSLEER come from the germline V gene. The CDR3: CASSPTGATTEKLFF. The CDR3 region has the DNA TGCGCCAGCAGCCCGACAGGGGCGACGACCGAAAAACTGTTTTTT.

This CDR3 reads CASSQDFLAGAYNEQFF. The CDR3 DNA follows: TGTGCCAGCAGCCAAGATTTCCTAGCGGGGGCTTACAATGAGCAGTTCTTC. The rearrangement joins TRBV4-2 to TRBJ2-1; TRBD2 agrees at 10 bases. The CDR3 covers 17 residues. Germline CDR1 LGHNA, CDR2 YNFKEQ. V lost 0 bases and J lost 4; bases outside the gene matches: 6.

The chain is built from TRBV12-3 or TRBV12-4 and TRBJ1-5; 7 bases are a match to TRBD1. V lost 6 bases, J lost 4 bases, and 12 bases stayed unmatched. The CDR3 contains 16 residues. CDR3 amino acids: CASSAGIQGKNQPQHF. Here the CDR3 DNA reads TGTGCCAGCAGCGCCGGAATACAGGGGAAGAATCAGCCCCAGCATTTT.

The chain links TRBV29-1 to TRBJ1-1; D ambiguous. The CDR3 totals 14 residues. CDR1 and CDR2 (germline): SQVTM, ANQGSEA. V was trimmed by 4 bases and J by 7 bases, leaving 19 bases between them. The CDR3 is CSVVGRSSKVEAFF. CDR3 bases: TGCAGCGTTGTAGGTCGGTCCAGCAAGGTTGAAGCTTTCTTT. Looking up the rest from reference TRBV29-1 and TRBJ1-1 gives the full variable domain: SAVISQKPSRDICQRGTSLTIQCQVDSQVTMMFWYRQQPGQSLTLIATANQGSEATYESGFVIDKFPISRPNLTFSTLTVSNMSPEDSSIYLCSVVGRSSKVEAFFGQGTRLTVV.

This clonotype was counted at least ten times. V is TRBV11-3 and J is TRBJ2-4, with 16 bases that match TRBD2. Germline loops: CDR1 SGHNT, CDR2 YENEEA. Trimming took 5 bases from V and 1 from J; bases not matched to a gene: 8. This CDR3 has 19 amino acids. The CDR3 reads CASSPAGTSGGAAKNIQYF. The CDR3 nucleotides are TGTGCCAGCAGCCCAGCCGGGACTAGCGGGGGGGCGGCCAAAAACATTCAGTACTTC.

The chain joins TRBV11-2 to TRBJ1-4, with D tentatively TRBD1 (6 bases). CDR1 is SGHAT, CDR2 FQNNGV, per germline. Deletions cut 5 bases from V and 8 bases from J, with 15 bases between. CDR3 length: 14 residues. The CDR3 DNA reads as TGTGCCAGCAGCATAGGGGGGAGTCGGGAAAAACTGTTTTTT. Its translation: CASSIGGSREKLFF.

This sequence joins TRBV11-2 and TRBJ2-5; 8 bases align to TRBD2. The CDR3 loop spans 16 amino acids. The trim removed 4 bases at V and 3 bases at J, leaving 10 bases unmatched. CDR1 and CDR2 from the germline V gene are SGHAT and FQNNGV. The CDR3: CASSYRLAREKETQYF. CDR3 sequence (DNA): TGTGCCAGCAGCTACCGACTAGCGAGAGAAAAAGAGACCCAGTACTTC.

This clonotype was detected many times. The chain is built from TRBV27 and TRBJ1-4; TRBD1 might be the D (6 bases). Trimming pared 5 bases from V and 8 bases from J, leaving 15 bases between. Germline CDR1 is MNHEY and CDR2 is SMNVEV (reference sequence). The CDR3 loop spans 14 amino acids. The CDR3 DNA reads as TGTGCCAGCAGTCCCCGGGCCCAGGGGGAAAAACTGTTTTTT. Translation gives CASSPRAQGEKLFF.

This clonotype has a handful of counts. The chain combines TRBV6-5 with TRBJ2-5, with 7 bases aligning to TRBD2. Germline loops: CDR1 MNHEY, CDR2 SVGAGI. The CDR3 covers 16 residues. V trimming: 2 bases; J trimming: 1 base; junction bases outside the gene matches: 7. In nucleotides, the CDR3 is TGTGCCAGCAGTTACGGGTTACCGGGGGGCCAAGAGACCCAGTACTTC. Its protein product is CASSYGLPGGQETQYF.